This TCR beta chain was captured by sequencing in a study of blood T cell repertoires in COVID-19. Participants were aged about 18 to 89 years, lived in some 23 US areas, and enrolled virtually. Two consecutive negative NP/OP PCR tests, clearance, or resolved symptoms defined Cohort 3 recovery. In the original analysis: The authors estimated nucleated cell counts from reference gene primer amplification. Using immunoSEQ multiplex PCR, the repertoire was profiled, and TCRdb retains in-frame clones only, with some absent. Clone size and V and J calls were adopted from that table, with D and trimming inferred from the DNA. This sample carries 320,000 or so clones, around nine tenths of them seen once, and the ten largest clones take around 4.8%. The TCR sequence derives from a man aged 60 to 69 who had recovered from COVID-19. The sequencing sample was made of PBMCs or T cells enriched from blood (not recorded which).

CDR3 sequence: CASSLVQGSPLHF. The DNA of the CDR3 is TGTGCCAGCAGCTTAGTACAGGGGTCACCCCTCCACTTT. J is TRBJ1-6 and V is TRBV7-9; 7 nucleotides align to TRBD1. CDR3 length equals 13 residues. CDR1 and CDR2 from the germline V gene are SEHNR and FQNEAQ (reference sequence). The V and J ends lost 1 base and 10 bases, in that order; junction bases with no gene match: 1.